The present TCR beta chain was sequenced within a study of response to subunit inactivated influenza vaccine. Points from the study as a whole: It was the authors' suggestion that each seasonal influenza vaccination recruits few new T cells.

CDR1 LNHNV and CDR2 YYDKDF come from the germline V gene (reference sequence). V was pared by 0 bases and J by 7 bases, with 12 bases of the junction left unmatched. The CDR3 is 17 amino acids. To note about this clonotype: Its antigen is still unknown.

TCRdb re-called the RT-PCR reads with MiXCR, one entry per CDR3 protein. The sample contains about 530,000 distinct CDR3 sequences, 10% to 15% of which appear only once. Specimen: PBMCs from blood, collected 40 to 50 days after vaccination. This chain connects TRBV15 to TRBJ2-1; 7 bases line up with TRBD2. The sequence was collected from a man aged 45 to 65 who received an inactivated influenza vaccine. Here the CDR3 DNA reads TGTGCCACCAGCAGAGATCTGCCGGGAGGCGTTAAGAATGAGCAGTTCTTC. As protein: CATSRDLPGGVKNEQFF.